The 15 T cell receptor beta chains in this list originate from one sample, sequenced in a study of beta chain features in type 1 diabetes. As every portion of the isolated RNA was reverse transcribed, the sequencing read expressed TCRB transcripts. Clones were sequenced by immunoSEQ multiplex PCR, and TCRdb holds only the in-frame ones, with some missing. This table holds more than 60,000 clones, roughly three fifths found once. Sequences were obtained from Tregs from blood. These receptors were obtained from a woman between 18 and 30 years old in good health.

This clone was seen more than once but under ten times. The rearrangement links TRBV10-3 to TRBJ1-2, with D possibly TRBD1 on 5 matching bases. The length of the CDR3 is 16 residues. Germline CDR1 and CDR2: ENHRY and SYGVKD. Trimming stripped 5 bases from V and 4 bases from J, with 20 bases between. This CDR3 reads CAISMIGDSGPYGYTF. The CDR3 DNA follows: TGTGCCATCAGTATGATTGGGGACTCAGGACCCTATGGCTACACCTTC.

This rearrangement joins TRBV30 to TRBJ2-1, with D possibly TRBD2 on 6 matching bases. The CDR3 runs 14 residues. Germline CDR1 is GTSNPN and CDR2 is SVGIG (reference sequence). The ends were cut back, 5 bases at V and 2 bases at J, with 13 bases in the middle. The CDR3 DNA reads TGTGCCTGGGAGGGACTGACCACCTACAATGAGCAGTTCTTC. Protein product: CAWEGLTTYNEQFF. Full variable domain (remainder filled in from reference TRBV30 and TRBJ2-1): SQTIHQWPATLVQPVGSPLSLECTVEGTSNPNLYWYRQAAGRGLQLLFYSVGIGQISSEVPQNLSASRPQDRQFILSSKKLLLSDSGFYLCAWEGLTTYNEQFFGPGTRLTVL.

The chain has TRBV7-2 and TRBJ2-1; 9 nucleotides align to TRBD2. The CDR3 is made up of 16 amino acids. The germline V gene has CDR1 SGHTA and CDR2 FQGNSA. With 2 bases clipped from V and 7 bases from J, the junction kept 9 bases outside the gene matches. CDR3 region: CASSLRRAGGQNEQFF. The CDR3 nucleotides read TGTGCCAGCAGCTTACGCAGGGCGGGGGGGCAGAATGAGCAGTTCTTC.

This clone was counted between two and nine times. The CDR3 coding sequence is TGTGCCAGCAGCTTAGATCGGAGCATTCAGTACTTC. This sequence encodes CASSLDRSIQYF. The chain uses TRBV11-3 and TRBJ2-4; D remains ambiguous. V gave up 0 bases and J gave up 9 bases, with 6 bases separating them. In germline, CDR1 is SGHNT, CDR2 YENEEA. The CDR3 length is 12 residues.

The chain uses TRBV29-1 and TRBJ1-1; TRBD1 might be the D (6 bases). The CDR3 consists of 12 residues. Germline lookup yields CDR1 SQVTM and CDR2 ANQGSEA. V lost 5 bases, J lost 4 bases, and 11 bases lay in between. As DNA, the CDR3 is TGCAGCGTTTCTGACAGGTTCACTGAAGCTTTCTTT. Its protein product is CSVSDRFTEAFF. The variable domain in full, completed from reference TRBV29-1 and TRBJ1-1, reads SAVISQKPSRDICQRGTSLTIQCQVDSQVTMMFWYRQQPGQSLTLIATANQGSEATYESGFVIDKFPISRPNLTFSTLTVSNMSPEDSSIYLCSVSDRFTEAFFGQGTRLTVV.

This chain uses TRBV5-1 with TRBJ2-5, with TRBD1 as a possible D gene (6 bases). In germline, CDR1 is SGHRS, CDR2 YFSETQ. V lost 2 bases, J lost 5 bases, and 13 bases lay in between. This CDR3 is 14 amino acids long. The CDR3 nucleotides are TGCGCCAGCAGCTTAGGCAGGGGTCGGGAGACCCAGTACTTC. It codes for CASSLGRGRETQYF.

The table lists this clone with a few counts. The chain links TRBV2 to TRBJ2-7; 8 bases line up with TRBD2. The CDR3 is 15 amino acids. Germline values: CDR1 SNHLY, CDR2 FYNNEI. Trimming at V came to 3 bases and at J to 0 bases, leaving 4 bases not matched to a gene. CDR3 in amino acids: CASSERLASSYEQYF. The CDR3 nucleotides are TGTGCCAGCAGTGAGCGACTAGCGAGCTCCTACGAGCAGTACTTC. The whole variable domain, filled in from reference TRBV2 and TRBJ2-7, reads EPEVTQTPSHQVTQMGQEVILRCVPISNHLYFYWYRQILGQKVEFLVSFYNNEISEKSEIFDDQFSVERPDGSNFTLKIRSTKLEDSAMYFCASSERLASSYEQYFGPGTRLTVT.

The count of this clone is one. J is TRBJ2-3 and V is TRBV7-3; 11 bases line up with TRBD2. The CDR3 totals 15 residues. V shed 3 bases and J 4 bases; nucleotides not matched to a gene: 3. The germline V gene has CDR1 SGHTA and CDR2 FQGTGA. The CDR3 loop reads CASSFSGGAADTQYF. The DNA for the CDR3 is TGTGCCAGCAGCTTTAGCGGGGGGGCGGCAGATACGCAGTATTTT.

J is TRBJ1-2 and V is TRBV7-9; D perhaps matches TRBD1 (5 bases). Germline lookup yields CDR1 SEHNR and CDR2 FQNEAQ (reference sequence). Deletions cut 2 bases from V and 6 bases from J, with 10 bases between. The CDR3 consists of 13 residues. The CDR3 coding sequence is TGTGCCAGCAGCTTATTCAGGGCGAATGGCTACACCTTC. This encodes CASSLFRANGYTF.

The chain uses TRBV5-1 and TRBJ2-3; TRBD2 agrees at 12 bases. From germline, CDR1 is SGHRS and CDR2 YFSETQ. The V and J ends lost 5 bases and 1 base, in that order; junction bases with no gene match: 2. The CDR3 loop spans 15 amino acids. CDR3 sequence: CASSRLAGGTDTQYF. The CDR3 DNA follows: TGCGCCAGCAGTCGACTAGCGGGGGGCACAGATACGCAGTATTTT.

The J gene is TRBJ2-7, the V gene TRBV5-6; D perhaps matches TRBD2 (6 bases). V was pared by 4 bases and J by 7 bases, with 15 bases between. In germline, CDR1 is SGHDT, CDR2 YYEEEE. The CDR3 runs to 13 residues. CDR3 sequence reads: CASSTLEGYEQYF. CDR3 bases: TGTGCCAGCAGCACCCTGGAGGGGTATGAGCAGTACTTC.

Turning to this clone: Its ends do not fully match the called genes, so a read error is possible. This sequence joins TRBV5-4 and TRBJ1-6; no reliable D call. Germline V CDR1 and CDR2: SGHNT, YYREEE (reference sequence). The CDR3 extends over 15 amino acids. The CDR3 reads CASSREGINNSPLHF. Here the CDR3 DNA reads TGCGCCAGCAGCCGGGAAGGGATCAATAATTCACCCCTCCACTTT.

This clone was observed a handful of times. J is TRBJ2-3 and V is TRBV9; the match to TRBD2 covers 8 bases. Trimming cost V 3 bases and J 6 bases; bases outside gene matches: 12. The germline V gene has CDR1 SGDLS and CDR2 YYNGEE. This CDR3 has 16 residues. The CDR3 DNA reads as TGTGCCAGCAGCGAAGCGGCGAGCGGGGGTTCGGATACGCAGTATTTT. Translating it yields CASSEAASGGSDTQYF.

This chain uses TRBV9 with TRBJ1-2; 8 bases match TRBD1. V trimming: 1 base; J trimming: 5 bases; junction bases outside the gene matches: 7. Germline CDR1 SGDLS, CDR2 YYNGEE. CDR3 length equals 15 residues. The DNA of the CDR3 is TGTGCCAGCAGCGTAAGTCAGGGGGCGAGTTATGGCTACACCTTC. Encoded protein: CASSVSQGASYGYTF.

V gene TRBV10-1 combines with J gene TRBJ2-5; perhaps TRBD1 as D (7 bases). Germline lookup yields CDR1 WNHNN and CDR2 SYGVQD (reference sequence). Trimming pared 2 bases from V and 5 bases from J, leaving 15 bases between. This CDR3 contains 15 residues. The CDR3 spells CASSEAVAGQETQYF. In DNA, the CDR3 is TGCGCCAGCAGTGAGGCCGTCGCGGGACAGGAGACCCAGTACTTC.